These T cell receptor beta chains were read from a single sample in a study of T cell repertoires in cytomegalovirus infection. From the reads, TCRdb called clonotypes with MiXCR, one entry per CDR3 protein. The sample carries roughly 630,000 distinct CDR3 sequences, less than 25% recorded once. Sequenced sample: CD8+ T cells from PBMCs. Source of these receptors: a human donor in good health (CMV status not recorded). Some clones in this sample may be carry-over from other donors' samples. Both conserved end residues are part of each CDR3. D genes are given only for firm matches. A clone size is listed for some rows: how often the clone was seen (once, few, many), or a class if it is expanded.

j_call clone_size v_call d_call cdr3_nt cdr3_aa
TRBJ2-1 many TRBV7-6 - TGTGCCAGCAGCCCGTTCGGGAGCTCCTACAATGAGCAGTTCTTC CASSPFGSSYNEQFF
TRBJ2-7 - TRBV5-1 - TGCGCCAGCAGCTTGGGACAGGCGAACTACGAGCAGTACTTC CASSLGQANYEQYF
TRBJ2-1 many TRBV7-6 - TGTGCCAGCAGCTTAGACCCTGACTCCTACAATGAGCAGTTCTTC CASSLDPDSYNEQFF
TRBJ1-5 many TRBV7-2 TRBD1 TGTGCCAGCAGCTTAGAGGGTAGGGGGCCGGGCAATCAGCCCCAGCATTTT CASSLEGRGPGNQPQHF
TRBJ1-3 - TRBV10-3 - TGTGCCATCAGTGAAGCTTCCCAGGGATCTGGAAACACCATATATTTT CAISEASQGSGNTIYF
TRBJ2-1 - TRBV9 - TGTGCCAGCAGCGTAGACCAGTTCTTC CASSVDQFF
TRBJ2-1 - TRBV5-5 - TGTGCCAGCAGCTTGGCCGATCGGAGCGGCTCCTACAATGAGCAGTTCTTC CASSLADRSGSYNEQFF
TRBJ1-1 many TRBV7-8 - TGTGCCAGCAGCTTCGACTTGCTGAGCGCTGAAGCTTTCTTT CASSFDLLSAEAFF
TRBJ1-2 - TRBV3-1 - TGTGCCAGCAGCCCGGTCGGGACATCTAACTATGGCTACACCTTC CASSPVGTSNYGYTF
TRBJ1-2 - TRBV20-1 TRBD1 TGCAGTACGATCGACAGGGGTTTTGATGGCTACACCTTC CSTIDRGFDGYTF
TRBJ2-7 - TRBV7-6 - TGTGCTAGCAGCTTCGAAGCGAGGGCATACTACGAGCAGTACTTC CASSFEARAYYEQYF
TRBJ2-7 - TRBV5-6 - TGTGCCAGCAGCTTGGACAGGAGAAACTACGAGCAGTACTTC CASSLDRRNYEQYF
TRBJ2-1 many TRBV7-6 TRBD2 TGTGCCAGCAGCCCCGGCGGGGGGGCGCTTAATGAGCAGTTCTTC CASSPGGGALNEQFF
TRBJ2-2 few TRBV20-1 - TGCAGTGCGCCGTTCGACTGGGCGGTTGGGGAGCTGTTTTTT CSAPFDWAVGELFF
TRBJ1-1 - TRBV4-1 - TGCGCCAGCAGCGGGGTCAGTGGGGTCGTAACTGAAGCTTTCTTT CASSGVSGVVTEAFF
TRBJ2-7 many TRBV20-1 - TGCAGTGCTAGAGATCGTCAAGGTACCTACGAGCAGTACTTC CSARDRQGTYEQYF
TRBJ2-1 - TRBV5-6 TRBD2 TGTGCCAGCAGCTTGGCTAGCGGGGGCTGGGATGAGCAGTCCTTC CASSLASGGWDEQSF
TRBJ1-5 - TRBV28 - TGTGCCAGCAGTTACCCCGGAGGTTACAATCAGCCCCAGCATTTT CASSYPGGYNQPQHF
TRBJ1-2 many TRBV28 - TGTGCCAGCAGTTTTCGTGGCGCCCACACCTTC CASSFRGAHTF
TRBJ2-7 - TRBV7-9 TRBD2 TGTGCCAGCAGCTTCGGGGCTAAAGCGGGGGAGCAGTACTTC CASSFGAKAGEQYF
TRBJ1-6 few TRBV3-1 - TGTGCCAGCAGCCAAGAGGCAGGTAGGGGCGGTAATTCACCCCTCCACTTT CASSQEAGRGGNSPLHF
TRBJ2-1 - TRBV2 - TGTGCCAGCAGTGGACAGATCGGTTGGGATGAGCAGTTCTTC CASSGQIGWDEQFF
TRBJ1-2 few TRBV29-1 - TGCAGCGTGATACAGGGAACCTATGGCTACACCTTC CSVIQGTYGYTF
TRBJ1-5 few TRBV20-1 - TGCAGTGCTACCGGGGGGAGGAATCAGCCCCAGCATTTT CSATGGRNQPQHF
TRBJ1-5 few TRBV20-1 - TGCAGTGCTTCTGACAGTAACAGCAATCAGCCCCAGCATTTT CSASDSNSNQPQHF
TRBJ1-2 - TRBV7-9 TRBD1 TGTGCCAGCAGCTCCTTCCCGGGACAGAACTATGGCTACACCTTC CASSSFPGQNYGYTF
TRBJ2-2 - TRBV12-5 - TGTGCTAGTGTCACTAGACACATATGGAACACCGGGGAGCTGTTTTTT CASVTRHIWNTGELFF
TRBJ2-2 many TRBV7-6 TRBD1 TGTGCCAGCAGCCGTTATTTGGGGACAGGACTGAACACCGGGGAGCTGTTTTTT CASSRYLGTGLNTGELFF
TRBJ1-2 - TRBV6-6 - TGTGCCAGCAGTTACGAACGGCCTGGCTACACCTTC CASSYERPGYTF
TRBJ1-6 - TRBV7-9 TRBD1 TGTGCCAGCAGCTCGTATCTCTGGGGACAGAGTTCACCCCTCCACTTT CASSSYLWGQSSPLHF
TRBJ2-2 many TRBV7-2 - TGTGCCAGCAGCTTTTTTTCCGACCCCGGGCGCGGGGAGCTGTTTTTT CASSFFSDPGRGELFF
TRBJ2-7 - TRBV27 - TGTGCCAGCAGTAAGACCCCAAATCGGGAGCAGTACTTC CASSKTPNREQYF
TRBJ2-7 - TRBV7-6 - TGTGTCAGCAGCCCCAGGGGTCAGGACGAGCAGTACTTC CVSSPRGQDEQYF
TRBJ1-2 many TRBV20-1 - TGCAGTGCTAGAGATTGGGACGGTAGCTACACCTTC CSARDWDGSYTF
TRBJ1-2 few TRBV29-1 - TGCAGCGTTTCTTGGGAAAATGGCTACACCTTC CSVSWENGYTF
TRBJ2-3 - TRBV29-1 - TGCAGCGTTGTGGGGGTAGTGGGGGAAGTTACAGATACGCAGTATTTT CSVVGVVGEVTDTQYF
TRBJ1-6 few TRBV27 - TGTGCCAGCAGTTTGGGGGGGGGATATAATTCACCCCTCCACTTT CASSLGGGYNSPLHF
TRBJ2-5 few TRBV7-6 - TGTGCCAGCAGCCCAGGGGGGGGGTCGACTGAAGGCCAGTACTTC CASSPGGGSTEGQYF
TRBJ1-4 - TRBV20-1 - TGCAGTGCTACCTGGTTAATGGGTGGGGATGAAAAACTGTTTTTT CSATWLMGGDEKLFF
TRBJ2-7 many TRBV7-9 - TGTGCCAGCAGCGACCGGGGGGCCGCCTACGAGCAGTACTTC CASSDRGAAYEQYF
TRBJ2-1 - TRBV4-1 TRBD1 TGCGCCAGCAGCCTGGGACAGATCGGGTGGGATGAGCAGTTCTTC CASSLGQIGWDEQFF
TRBJ2-3 few TRBV28 TRBD2 TGTGCCAGCAGTTTTCGGACTAGAACAGATACGCAGTATTTT CASSFRTRTDTQYF
TRBJ1-1 - TRBV7-9 - TGTGCCAGCAGCTACGTAGACAGGAACACTGAAGCTTTCTTT CASSYVDRNTEAFF
TRBJ1-5 few TRBV12-3/TRBV12-4 - TGTGCCAGCAGTTTTACCCAGGGGCTAAATCAGCCCCAGCATTTT CASSFTQGLNQPQHF
TRBJ2-7 many TRBV6-1 - TGTGCCAGCAGTTGGACAAATCAGTACTTC CASSWTNQYF
TRBJ2-2 - TRBV6-6 TRBD1 TGTGCCAGCAGTTCTCCCGGGACAGCGAACACCGGGGAGCTGTTTTTT CASSSPGTANTGELFF
TRBJ2-7 few TRBV20-1 - TGCAGTGCTTGGACAGGGAGGGACGAGCAGTACTTC CSAWTGRDEQYF
TRBJ2-2 many TRBV7-2 - TGTGCCAGCAGCTTCGCGGCTGGAGCCTCGAACACCGGGGAGCTGTTTTTT CASSFAAGASNTGELFF
TRBJ2-5 few TRBV29-1 - TGCAGCGCCGAGCAGGGGCAAGGGCAAGAGACCCAGTACTTC CSAEQGQGQETQYF
TRBJ1-2 - TRBV15 - TGTGCCACCAGCAGAGATTTGACAGGCTATGGCTACACCTTC CATSRDLTGYGYTF
TRBJ2-7 - TRBV10-3 TRBD1 TGTGCCATCAGGAGGCCGGGACAGGGAGCAGCCTACGAGCAGTACTTC CAIRRPGQGAAYEQYF
TRBJ2-2 - TRBV6-5 - TGTGCCAGCAGTTACGGGAGTTACATCGGGGAGCTGTTTTTT CASSYGSYIGELFF
TRBJ1-5 few TRBV28 - TGTGCCAGCAGTTGGGTATTTAGCAATCAGCCCCAGCATTTT CASSWVFSNQPQHF
TRBJ2-5 - TRBV29-1 TRBD1 TGCAGCGTTGAGGCGGACAGGGGGCGAGTCGGAGAGACCCAGTACTTC CSVEADRGRVGETQYF
TRBJ2-1 few TRBV28 - TGTGCCAGCAGTTTAGGGCTAGGTGTTTTGGCTGAGCAGTTCTTC CASSLGLGVLAEQFF
TRBJ2-3 many TRBV28 - TGTGCCAGCACCACCGACGGTATATTCACAGATACGCAGTATTTT CASTTDGIFTDTQYF
TRBJ2-3 many TRBV7-2 - TGTGCCAGCAGCTCTTACATAGATACGCAGTATTTT CASSSYIDTQYF